The clone carrying this T cell receptor (beta chain) turned up a few times. Antigen unknown. The cDNA had a unique molecular identifier and a template-switch universal primer site. TCRdb reprocessed the 5' RACE reads with MiXCR, giving one entry per CDR3 protein. Among 300,000 to 400,000 distinct CDR3 sequences listed, roughly an eighth were seen once. This sample stems from a study of identical twins. The V and J ends lost 2 bases and 3 bases, in that order; junction bases with no gene match: 5. The CDR3 has 16 amino acids. CDR1 is SGHKS and CDR2 is YYEKEE in the germline V gene (reference sequence). The study's findings and limits: Fewer insertions were carried by abundant cord blood beta clonotypes, but none was seen in memory repertoires.

The sample was also reused in another study, on yellow fever vaccine responses in identical twins.

This clonotype was obtained from a woman younger than 30 in good health. This rearrangement joins TRBV5-5 to TRBJ2-2, with TRBD2 matching 9 bases. Sequenced sample: CD8+ T cells sorted from blood. The CDR3 region is CASSLVLAGYTGELFF. As DNA, the CDR3 is TGTGCCAGCAGCTTAGTTCTAGCGGGATACACCGGGGAGCTGTTTTTT.